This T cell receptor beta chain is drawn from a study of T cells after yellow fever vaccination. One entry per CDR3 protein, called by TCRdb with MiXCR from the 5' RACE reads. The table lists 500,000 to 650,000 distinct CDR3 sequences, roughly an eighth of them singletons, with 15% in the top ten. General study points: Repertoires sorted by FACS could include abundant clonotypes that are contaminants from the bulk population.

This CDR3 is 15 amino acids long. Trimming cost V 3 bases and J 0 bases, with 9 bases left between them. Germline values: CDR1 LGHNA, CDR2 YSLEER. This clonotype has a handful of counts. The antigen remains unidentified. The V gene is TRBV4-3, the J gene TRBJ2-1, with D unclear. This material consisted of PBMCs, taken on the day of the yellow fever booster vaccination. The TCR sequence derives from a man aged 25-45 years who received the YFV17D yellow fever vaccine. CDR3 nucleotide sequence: TGCGCCAGCAGCCAGGTATTGAGCTCCTACAATGAGCAGTTCTTC. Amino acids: CASSQVLSSYNEQFF.